Listed below are T cell receptor beta chains from one sample, sequenced in a study of beta chain features in type 1 diabetes. Assay: immunoSEQ multiplex PCR; the TCRdb copy retains only in-frame clones and omits some. The sample carries 25,000 or so clones, roughly two thirds recorded once. The source material was Tregs from blood. These receptors were collected from a woman in her 40s in good health. CDR3s include the opening cysteine and the closing phenylalanine or tryptophan. The D gene is left open where the match is weak.

V gene	J gene	D gene	CDR3 protein
TRBV5-1	TRBJ2-7	TRBD1	CASSLKSGGGEQYF
TRBV27	TRBJ1-2	-	CASSPAPDRFYGYTF
TRBV5-6	TRBJ1-5	-	CASSLFLADQPQHF
TRBV6-5	TRBJ1-6	-	CASRTGEGNSPLHF
TRBV21-1	TRBJ2-5	-	CAITTGIRETQYF
TRBV7-2	TRBJ1-5	-	CASAYAVNQPQHF
TRBV4-3	TRBJ2-1	-	CASSRGDYEQFF
TRBV7-2	TRBJ2-3	TRBD2	CASSPRTSGGRARQYF
TRBV28	TRBJ2-7	TRBD1	CASSFAGGTYEQYF
TRBV18	TRBJ1-1	-	CASSPGTGSLWAFF
TRBV6-5	TRBJ2-1	-	CASSHDAGLMFF
TRBV6-6	TRBJ2-5	TRBD2	CASSYSWAGGETQYF
TRBV2	TRBJ2-7	-	CASSEGTESYEQYF
TRBV25-1	TRBJ2-1	-	CASSPSGHNEQFF
TRBV5-6	TRBJ2-1	-	CASSVYETVDYNEQFF
TRBV2	TRBJ2-6	-	CASSEADPGIFGANVLTF
TRBV2	TRBJ2-3	-	CASSERGSQYF
TRBV19	TRBJ2-6	-	CASSIAGAGANVLTF
TRBV14	TRBJ1-2	-	CASSQVGQAPYGYTF
TRBV29-1	TRBJ2-3	-	CSVDWGVGDTQYF
TRBV9	TRBJ1-3	TRBD1	CASSQGQTGAITGNTIYF
TRBV19	TRBJ1-1	-	CASSISANLEAFF
TRBV7-9	TRBJ1-5	-	CASSLASAGESNQPQHF
TRBV5-1	TRBJ2-3	TRBD1	CASSPGQASTDTQYF
TRBV6-5	TRBJ2-1	-	CASSLPGNEQFF